This T cell receptor beta chain is from a study of response to subunit inactivated influenza vaccine. General study results and limits: The authors proposed limited new T cell recruitment per seasonal influenza vaccination.

This CDR3 is built from 16 residues. CDR1 and CDR2 from the germline V gene are LGHNA and YNFKEQ. V shed 1 base and J 6 bases; nucleotides not matched to a gene: 8. TCRdb recomputed calls from the RT-PCR reads with MiXCR, one row per CDR3 protein. This sample has about 620,000 distinct CDR3 sequences; roughly 10% occur once, and the top ten carry approximately 10%. The table lists this clonotype with many counts. The antigen is undetermined. The source is a man aged 50 to 60 who received an inactivated influenza vaccine. Sequenced material: PBMCs from blood, taken on the day of vaccination. The chain is built from TRBV4-2 and TRBJ2-1; 8 nucleotides line up with TRBD2. The CDR3: CASSQVLGLAINEQFF. CDR3 DNA: TGTGCCAGCAGCCAAGTCCTTGGACTAGCTATCAATGAGCAGTTCTTC.